The 28 T cell receptor beta chains below were found in one sample sequenced in a study of tumor and adjacent non-tumor tissue in lung cancer (dated by TCRdb to the late 2010s). RNA was isolated from bulk unsorted tissue, and RNA quality was assessed with a NanoDrop ND-1000 and an Agilent 2100. The normal lung samples consisted of distant non-tumor tissue collected more than 3 cm from the tumor edge. The library was obtained by multiplex PCR. The run used an Illumina HiSeq 2500. TCRbeta libraries were constructed through three rounds of nested PCR with primers (Table S4) according to protocols adapted from ARM-PCR. TCRdb trimmed public reads at Q25 via fastp, called clones via MiXCR and kept in-frame beta chains. Every entry covers one CDR3 protein and lists the most common genes and DNA from its rows. The sample data list approximately 77,000 distinct CDR3 sequences, and approximately 78% of these were observed just once. About half of the sample is taken by the ten largest.

Sequenced sample: distant non-tumor lung tissue. Receptors were obtained from a man aged 55 to 70 with non-small cell lung cancer.

Remarks on this clonotype: Compared with germline, one end of the junction differs, possibly owing to a read error. The chain has TRBV11-2 and TRBJ2-6, with 11 bases fitting TRBD2. Germline V gene sequence: CDR1 SGHAT, CDR2 FQNNGV. The CDR3 length is 18 residues. The DNA of the CDR3 is TGTGCCAGTAGTCCAACTAGCGGGGGAACCACTGGGACCAACGTCCTGACTTTC. This codes for CASSPTSGGTTGTNVLTF. Full variable domain (remainder filled in from reference TRBV11-2 and TRBJ2-6): EAGVAQSPRYKIIEKRQSVAFWCNPISGHATLYWYQQILGQGPKLLIQFQNNGVVDDSQLPKDRFSAERLKGVDSTLKIQPAKLEDSAVYLCASSPTSGGTTGTNVLTFGAGSRLTVL.

The chain is built from TRBV20-1 and TRBJ2-3, with 7 positions matching TRBD2. Germline V gene sequence: CDR1 DFQATT, CDR2 SNEGSKA (reference sequence). The V segment lost 2 bases and the J segment 4 bases; nucleotides outside the gene matches: 12. The CDR3 spans 16 residues. The CDR3 coding sequence is TGCAGTGCTAGAATCCTCTGGCGGGGGAAGCCAGATACGCAGTATTTT. It is translated as CSARILWRGKPDTQYF.

Regarding this clonotype: At one end the junction does not follow the germline gene, possibly because of a read error. This sequence joins TRBV11-3 and TRBJ2-1; no reliable D call. Germline CDR1 SGHNT, CDR2 YENEEA. This CDR3 spans 14 amino acids. The CDR3: CSSSLSESTNEQFF. CDR3 sequence (DNA): TGTTCCAGCAGCTTGAGCGAGAGTACCAATGAGCAGTTCTTC.

The V and J genes are TRBV4-2 and TRBJ2-1, with D perhaps matching TRBD2 (6 bases). V was shortened by 4 bases and J by 9 bases, with 25 bases between the two germline ends. Germline CDR1 LGHNA, CDR2 YNFKEQ. The CDR3 is made up of 17 amino acids. The CDR3 DNA sequence: TGTGCCAGCAGCCGAGGGTCGGGCGGGGCCTCCCGCAGTGAGCAGTTCTTC. Residues: CASSRGSGGASRSEQFF.

With regard to this clonotype: Compared with germline, one end of the junction differs, possibly owing to a read error. The J gene is TRBJ2-5, the V gene TRBV11-2; D may be TRBD1 (5 bases). The CDR3 totals 14 residues. Per the germline V gene, CDR1 is SGHAT and CDR2 is FQNNGV. CDR3 sequence reads: CASRSVQVQDTQYF. In nucleotides, the CDR3 is TGTGCCAGCAGATCCGTACAGGTCCAAGACACCCAGTACTTC.

In regard to this clonotype: A junction end diverges from the germline sequence, so it may reflect a read error. The chain carries TRBV12-3 or TRBV12-4 and TRBJ1-1; the D gene is possibly TRBD1 (5 bases). The CDR3 is 15 amino acids. CDR3 sequence: CAISSPGILNTEAFF. The CDR3 DNA sequence: TGTGCCATCAGTTCCCCAGGGATACTGAACACTGAGGCTTTCTTT.

Comment on this clonotype: Sequence at one end of the junction differs from germline and may be a read error. This chain joins TRBV12-3 or TRBV12-4 and TRBJ1-2; D not resolved. The CDR3 is 16 residues long. CDR3 residues: CGSRPLRTRGSDGYTF. The CDR3 bases are TGTGGCAGCAGACCACTTAGGACTCGGGGAAGCGATGGCTACACCTTC.

As to this clonotype: Since a much larger clone is just one base distant, this may be a read error. The rearrangement links TRBV6-5 to TRBJ2-7, with D perhaps matching TRBD1 (5 bases). The germline V gene encodes CDR1 MNHEY and CDR2 SVGAGI. This CDR3 is built from 13 residues. The CDR3, as DNA: TGTACCAGCCAAAGGACAAGTGGGAACGAGCAGTACTTC. It translates to CTSQRTSGNEQYF.

This clonotype was observed a handful of times. A much larger clone differs by one base, so this may be a read error. CDR3 protein: CASSQGRTRVNEQFF. The CDR3 nucleotides read TGTGCCAGCAGCCAAGGGAGGACTAGAGTTAATGAGCAGTTCTTC. This chain connects TRBV14 to TRBJ2-1, with TRBD2 identical over 7 bases. Germline trimming cut 1 base from V and 7 bases from J; bases unmatched to any gene: 7. This CDR3 spans 15 amino acids. Germline V lookup: CDR1 SGHDN, CDR2 FVKESK.

The V call is TRBV6-5, the J call TRBJ2-1; 8 bases align to TRBD2. CDR1 and CDR2 (germline): MNHEY, SVGAGI. This CDR3 region has 15 residues. The CDR3 nucleotides read TGTGTTAGCAGTTACAACGGGGGGGCCGCCAATGAGCAGTTCTTC. It codes for CVSSYNGGAANEQFF.

In regard to this clonotype: One junction end does not reproduce the germline sequence, and a read error may be involved. DNA for the CDR3: TGTGCCAGCAGTACCTCACAGGGTTCGGACACCCGGGAGCTGTTTTTT. It is translated as CASSTSQGSDTRELFF. The V gene is TRBV6-4, the J gene TRBJ2-2, with D possibly being TRBD1 (6 bases). The V gene's germline CDR1 is MRHNA and CDR2 SNTAGT. The CDR3 has 16 residues.

This chain joins TRBV2 and TRBJ1-2; the match to TRBD1 covers 8 bases. In germline, CDR1 is SNHLY, CDR2 FYNNEI. V was pared by 2 bases and J by 6 bases, with 8 bases of the junction left unmatched. The CDR3 totals 15 residues. CDR3 DNA sequence: TGTGCCAGCAGTGAAATTGACAGGGGTCAGGATGGCTACACCTTC. Its protein product is CASSEIDRGQDGYTF.

This clonotype was recorded a few times. This chain connects TRBV6-5 to TRBJ1-5; D remains ambiguous. CDR1 is MNHEY, CDR2 SVGAGI, per germline. The CDR3 covers 17 residues. Between the trimmed V and J ends, which lost 1 base and 9 bases, there was a span of 22 bases. The CDR3 sequence is CASSYYLDLVKGWPQHF. Here the CDR3 DNA reads TGTGCCAGCAGTTACTACCTGGACCTCGTAAAAGGGTGGCCCCAGCATTTT.

Regarding this clonotype: Mismatch with germline at one junction end may stem from a read error. CDR3 amino acids: CANSEDRGDAEAFF. The CDR3 DNA reads TGTGCCAACAGTGAAGACAGGGGCGACGCTGAAGCTTTCTTC. V and J are TRBV6-1 and TRBJ1-1, with 8 bases that match TRBD1. CDR1 MNHNS and CDR2 SASEGT come from the germline V gene. CDR3 length: 14 amino acids.

Remarks on this clonotype: The junction departs from the called germline gene at one end, perhaps through a read error. This chain joins TRBV20-1 and TRBJ2-4; D remains ambiguous. Germline assignment: CDR1 DFQATT and CDR2 SNEGSKA (reference sequence). This CDR3 spans 19 amino acids. The CDR3 here is CSAIAVYRALQVAKNIQYF. The CDR3 nucleotides are TGCAGTGCTATAGCCGTCTACCGGGCCCTACAAGTGGCCAAGAACATTCAGTACTTC.

Comment on this clonotype: Germline is not matched at one junction end, which may reflect a read error. The CDR3 DNA reads as TGCAGTGCTAGAGGACTAGCGGACTCATACAATGAGCAGTCCTTC. Its protein product is CSARGLADSYNEQSF. This chain uses TRBV20-1 with TRBJ2-1; TRBD2 matches 9 bases. CDR1 and CDR2 (germline): DFQATT, SNEGSKA (reference sequence). The CDR3 has 15 amino acids.

A note on this clonotype: A much more abundant neighbour one base away suggests this may be a read error. Likely a read error: the CDR3 ends without its conserved phenylalanine or tryptophan. V and J are TRBV24-1 and TRBJ1-1, with 7 positions matching TRBD1. The germline CDR1 and CDR2 sequences are KGHDR and SFDVKD. The CDR3 runs to 14 residues. Germline trimming cut 7 bases from V and 1 base from J; bases unmatched to any gene: 5. CDR3 nucleotides: TGTGCCACCAGGGAGGGACAGACGAACACTGAAGCTTTCTCT. Translation: CATREGQTNTEAFS.

About this clonotype: Here the CDR3 omits its conserved ending phenylalanine or tryptophan, so a read error is the likely source. No DNA is shown, since the ends of the CDR3 on it are uncertain; the CDR3 is the one TCRdb lists. The rearrangement joins TRBV11-2 to TRBJ2-6; the table's D call of TRBD1 was not tested on the DNA. Germline V gene sequence: CDR1 SGHAT, CDR2 FQNNGV. The CDR3 region is 19 residues in length, termini included. The CDR3: CASSLVPKDRPSGANVVTL.

The rearrangement uses TRBV20-1 and TRBJ2-2; no clear D. This CDR3 has 16 amino acids. CDR1 DFQATT and CDR2 SNEGSKA come from the germline V gene (reference sequence). V was clipped by 0 bases and J by 3 bases, with 14 bases between them. CDR3 loop: CSARDWMGGYTGELFF. The CDR3 nucleotides are TGCAGTGCTAGAGATTGGATGGGTGGGTACACCGGGGAGCTGTTTTTT.

This rearrangement joins TRBV11-2 to TRBJ2-3, with D perhaps matching TRBD2 (7 bases). Germline V gene sequence: CDR1 SGHAT, CDR2 FQNNGV. V gave up 7 bases and J gave up 7 bases, with 21 bases separating them. The CDR3 spans 15 residues. This chain's CDR3 is CASNLDRGAQNTQYF. CDR3 coding DNA: TGTGCCAGCAATTTAGACCGGGGGGCCCAAAATACGCAGTATTTT.

A note on this clonotype: A much bigger clone sits one base away, suggesting this may be a read error. The chain combines TRBV6-5 with TRBJ2-5, with 10 positions matching TRBD2. CDR3 length: 15 amino acids. Germline CDR1 reads MNHEY; CDR2 reads SVGAGI. DNA of the CDR3: TGTGCCAGCAGGATGGGGAGCGGGGGGGCAGAGTCCCAGTACTTC. This codes for CASRMGSGGAESQYF.

The rearrangement joins TRBV5-4 to TRBJ1-2; 11 nucleotides agree with TRBD1. Germline lookup yields CDR1 SGHNT and CDR2 YYREEE (reference sequence). This CDR3 has 15 amino acids. The junction had 11 bases not matched to a gene; V was cut back by 7 bases and J by 6 bases. The DNA for the CDR3 is TGTGCCAGCGCCCCTGGAGGACAGGGGGCGGATGGCTACACCTTC. Its protein is CASAPGGQGADGYTF.

To note about this clonotype: A clone one base away is much larger, so this may be a read error. The chain uses TRBV29-1 and TRBJ2-5, with D possibly matching TRBD2 (5 bases). The CDR3 totals 11 residues. The ends were cut back, 5 bases at V and 4 bases at J, with 8 bases in the middle. The V gene's germline CDR1 is SQVTM and CDR2 ANQGSEA. CDR3 amino acids: CSVREGETQYF. The DNA of the CDR3 is TGCAGCGTTCGAGAGGGAGAGACCCAGTACTTC.

This chain joins TRBV11-2 and TRBJ1-1; no reliable D call. The CDR3 covers 14 residues. CDR1 and CDR2 (germline): SGHAT, FQNNGV. V was pared by 1 base and J by 12 bases, with 18 bases between. The CDR3 sequence: CASSLVRRCTGTFF. DNA for the CDR3: TGTGCCAGCAGCTTAGTCAGGAGGTGCACTGGAACTTTCTTT. The variable domain in full, completed from reference TRBV11-2 and TRBJ1-1, reads EAGVAQSPRYKIIEKRQSVAFWCNPISGHATLYWYQQILGQGPKLLIQFQNNGVVDDSQLPKDRFSAERLKGVDSTLKIQPAKLEDSAVYLCASSLVRRCTGTFFGQGTRLTVV.

This clonotype turned up a few times. The chain carries TRBV2 and TRBJ1-3; D is ambiguous. V was trimmed by 2 bases and J by 4 bases, leaving 9 bases between them. The CDR3 length is 14 residues. Germline V gives CDR1 SNHLY, CDR2 FYNNEI. The CDR3 spells CASSEPAPGNTIYF. The CDR3 DNA reads TGTGCCAGCAGTGAACCAGCTCCCGGAAACACCATATATTTT.

CDR3 nucleotides: TGTGCCAGCAGCCGGGGTGAGCAGTTCTTC. Translation gives CASSRGEQFF. This rearrangement joins TRBV7-2 to TRBJ2-1; a possible D gene is TRBD2 (5 bases). Germline V gene data show CDR1 as SGHTA and CDR2 as FQGNSA. With 5 bases removed from V and 9 bases from J, the gap between germline ends came to 5 bases. The length of the CDR3 is 10 residues. Supplemented by reference TRBV7-2 and TRBJ2-1, the full variable domain reads GAGVSQSPSNKVTEKGKDVELRCDPISGHTALYWYRQSLGQGLEFLIYFQGNSAPDKSGLPSDRFSAERTGGSVSTLTIQRTQQEDSAVYLCASSRGEQFFGPGTRLTVL.

Concerning this clonotype itself: A much larger clone lies a single base off, so this may be a read error. The chain uses TRBV28 and TRBJ2-5, with D perhaps TRBD1 or TRBD2 (5 bases each). Trimming stripped 5 bases from V and 7 bases from J, with 14 bases between. Looked up from germline, CDR1 is MDHEN and CDR2 is SYDVKM. The CDR3 has 13 amino acids. The CDR3 reads CASSPVGRRTQYF. In DNA form, the CDR3 reads TGTGCCAGCAGTCCGGTGGGACGGCGGACCCAGTACTTC. Together with reference TRBV28 and TRBJ2-5, the CDR3 gives the full variable domain: DVKVTQSSRYLVKRTGEKVFLECVQDMDHENMFWYRQDPGLGLRLIYFSYDVKMKEKGDIPEGYSVSREKKERFSLILESASTNQTSMYLCASSPVGRRTQYFGPGTRLLVL.

Note on this clonotype: It is unclear where the CDR3 begins or ends on the DNA, so no DNA is shown, and the CDR3 is as TCRdb lists it. This sequence joins TRBV11-2 and TRBJ1-1. In germline, CDR1 is SGHAT, CDR2 FQNNGV. The CDR3 spans 14 amino acids, including both terminal residues. CDR3 loop: CASGLVGSGTEVFF.